This T cell receptor beta chain derives from a study of cytomegalovirus exposure and HLA in healthy donors. Regarding the study as a whole: It was taken for granted in presence/absence analyses that sequencing depth across donors was roughly uniform.

A remark on this clone: The target antigen is unknown. This sample also contains other DNA sequences that code for the same CDR3.

PCR was performed using 60 Vbeta and 13 Jbeta primers. Profiled with immunoSEQ multiplex PCR; TCRdb holds only in-frame clones, not every one. The profile shows over 200,000 clones, around nine tenths of them singletons. The CDR3 runs 15 residues. Per germline, CDR1 SGHRS and CDR2 YFSETQ. Trimming at V came to 1 base and at J to 4 bases, leaving 2 bases not matched to a gene. The sample was PBMCs. The chain carries TRBV5-1 and TRBJ2-1; 10 bases are a match to TRBD2. This sequence originates from a woman aged 18-30 years in good health and CMV-seronegative. CDR3 loop: CASSLTSGVYNEQFF. The CDR3 DNA reads TGCGCCAGCAGCTTGACTAGCGGGGTTTACAATGAGCAGTTCTTC.